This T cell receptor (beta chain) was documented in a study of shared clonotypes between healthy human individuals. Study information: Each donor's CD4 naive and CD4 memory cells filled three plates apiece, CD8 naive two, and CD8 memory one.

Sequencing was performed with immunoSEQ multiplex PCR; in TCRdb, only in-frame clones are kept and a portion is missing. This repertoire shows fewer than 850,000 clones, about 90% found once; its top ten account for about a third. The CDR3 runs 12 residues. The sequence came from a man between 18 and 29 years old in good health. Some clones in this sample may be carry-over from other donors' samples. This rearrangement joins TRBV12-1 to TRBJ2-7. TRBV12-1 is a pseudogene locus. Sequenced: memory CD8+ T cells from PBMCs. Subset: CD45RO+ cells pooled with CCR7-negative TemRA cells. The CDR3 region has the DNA TGTGCCAGCAGCCCAGGAGACTACGAGCAGTACTTC. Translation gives CASSPGDYEQYF.